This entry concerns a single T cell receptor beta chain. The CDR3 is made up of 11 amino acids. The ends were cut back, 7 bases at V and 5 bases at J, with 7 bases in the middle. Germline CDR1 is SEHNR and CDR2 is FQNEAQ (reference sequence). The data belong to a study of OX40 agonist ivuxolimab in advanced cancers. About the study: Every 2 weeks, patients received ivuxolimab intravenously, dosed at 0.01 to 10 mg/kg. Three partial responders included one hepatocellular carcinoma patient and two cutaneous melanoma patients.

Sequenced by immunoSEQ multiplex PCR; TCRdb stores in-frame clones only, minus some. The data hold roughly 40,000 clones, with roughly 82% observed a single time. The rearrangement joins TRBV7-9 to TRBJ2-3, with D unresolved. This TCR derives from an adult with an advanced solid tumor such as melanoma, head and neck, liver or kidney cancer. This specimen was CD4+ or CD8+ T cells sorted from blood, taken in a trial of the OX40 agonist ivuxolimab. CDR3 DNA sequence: TGTGCCAGCACTCAGCGAGATACGCAGTATTTT. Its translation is CASTQRDTQYF.